This T cell receptor (beta chain) stems from a study of Graves' ophthalmopathy and Graves' hyperthyroidism. At least ten counts were recorded for this clonotype. Scientists amplified the TCR beta CDR3 regions from RNA transcripts. HTBI primers were employed in first-round RT-PCR, then a second-round multiplex PCR followed. TCRdb fed the multiplex PCR reads into MiXCR, producing one record per CDR3 protein. The table includes 300,000 to 400,000 distinct CDR3 sequences, about 18% detected once. Trimming pared 4 bases from V and 5 bases from J, leaving 20 bases between. CDR3 length: 16 amino acids. Germline-derived CDR1 and CDR2 are MNHEY and SVGEGT. No progression to ophthalmopathy over 18 months defined stable hyperthyroidism.

Sequenced material: peripheral blood. The J gene is TRBJ1-1, the V gene TRBV6-2 or TRBV6-3, with D possibly matching TRBD1 (6 bases). The TCR originated in an adult woman with stable Graves' hyperthyroidism. In DNA form, the CDR3 reads TGTGCCAGCAGTTTTGTTTTCGAGGCCCAGGGGACTGAAGCTTTCTTT. Translation gives CASSFVFEAQGTEAFF.